This TCR beta chain was recovered during a study of Graves' ophthalmopathy and Graves' hyperthyroidism. RNA served as the template for amplifying TCR beta CDR3 regions. First-round RT-PCR employed HTBI primers, with a second-round multiplex PCR after it. Each CDR3 protein is one row after TCRdb ran MiXCR on the multiplex PCR reads. The sample consists of roughly 400,000 distinct CDR3 sequences, 17% of them appearing once. The CDR3 spans 15 residues. CDR1 MNHNS and CDR2 SASEGT come from the germline V gene. The V and J ends lost 6 bases and 2 bases, in that order; junction bases with no gene match: 10. This clonotype came up many times. Out of around 10 ml of fresh peripheral blood, PBMCs were obtained.

The chain links TRBV6-1 to TRBJ2-7; 7 bases align to TRBD1. The sample was peripheral blood. This sequence was found in an adult woman with stable Graves' hyperthyroidism. The CDR3 spells CASSLTGSNAYEQYF. Here the CDR3 DNA reads TGTGCCAGCAGCCTGACAGGGAGCAACGCCTACGAGCAGTACTTC.